This T cell receptor beta chain comes out of a study of cytomegalovirus exposure and HLA in healthy donors. General study points: In a later analysis, CMV-associated beta chains were mostly HLA-associated, it appeared.

This clone was recorded only once. What it recognizes is unknown. Primers included in the PCR were 60 Vbeta and 13 Jbeta primers. TCRdb's table, derived via immunoSEQ multiplex PCR, lists solely in-frame clones and lacks some. The data hold around 150,000 clones, with around 77% observed a single time. Germline assignment: CDR1 LNHDA and CDR2 SQIVND (reference sequence). The V and J ends lost 6 bases and 7 bases, in that order; junction bases with no gene match: 9. This CDR3 is 15 amino acids long. The chain links TRBV19 to TRBJ1-2; 12 bases fit TRBD1. Source material: PBMCs. The TCR comes from a woman in her fifties or sixties in good health and CMV-seronegative. The CDR3, as DNA: TGTGCCAGTAGGGGACCCGGGACAGGGGGCTTTGGCTACACCTTC. Translating it yields CASRGPGTGGFGYTF.